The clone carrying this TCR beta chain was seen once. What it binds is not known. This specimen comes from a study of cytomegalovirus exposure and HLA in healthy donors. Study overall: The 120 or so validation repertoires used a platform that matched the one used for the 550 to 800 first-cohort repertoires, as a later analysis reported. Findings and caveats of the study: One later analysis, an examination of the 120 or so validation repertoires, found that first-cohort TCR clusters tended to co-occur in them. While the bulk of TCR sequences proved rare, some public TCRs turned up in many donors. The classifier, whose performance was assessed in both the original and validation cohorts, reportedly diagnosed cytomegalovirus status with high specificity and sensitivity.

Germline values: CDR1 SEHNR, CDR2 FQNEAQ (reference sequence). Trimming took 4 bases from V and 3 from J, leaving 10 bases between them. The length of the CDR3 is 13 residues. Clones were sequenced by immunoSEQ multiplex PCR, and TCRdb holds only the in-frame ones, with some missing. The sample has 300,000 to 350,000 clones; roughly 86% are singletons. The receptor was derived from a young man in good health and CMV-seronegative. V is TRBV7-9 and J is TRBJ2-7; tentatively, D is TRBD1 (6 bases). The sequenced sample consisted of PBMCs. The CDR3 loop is CASSSRDNYEQYF. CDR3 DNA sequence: TGTGCCAGCAGCTCCCGGGACAACTACGAGCAGTACTTC.